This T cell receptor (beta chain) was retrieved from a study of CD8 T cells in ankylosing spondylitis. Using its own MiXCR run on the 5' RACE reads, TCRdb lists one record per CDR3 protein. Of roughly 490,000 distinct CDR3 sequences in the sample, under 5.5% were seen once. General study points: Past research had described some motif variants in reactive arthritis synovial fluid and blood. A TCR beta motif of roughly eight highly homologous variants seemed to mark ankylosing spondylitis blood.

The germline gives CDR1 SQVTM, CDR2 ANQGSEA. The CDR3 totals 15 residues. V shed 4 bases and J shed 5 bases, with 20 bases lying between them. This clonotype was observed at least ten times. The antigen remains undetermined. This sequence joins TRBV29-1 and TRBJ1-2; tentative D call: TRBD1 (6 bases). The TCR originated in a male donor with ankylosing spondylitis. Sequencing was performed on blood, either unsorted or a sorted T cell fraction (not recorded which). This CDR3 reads CSVVRQVPSLYGYTF. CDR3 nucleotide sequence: TGCAGCGTTGTGCGACAGGTACCCTCCCTTTATGGCTACACCTTC.